This TCR beta chain was retrieved from a study of T cell repertoires in cytomegalovirus infection. TCRdb used MiXCR to reprocess the reads, holding one entry per CDR3 protein. Counted here are over 50,000 distinct CDR3 sequences, just over 20% occurring once; the ten biggest clones make up under 85%. This clonotype was picked up a small number of times. Its matching antigen is unknown. The CDR3 spans 15 residues. Germline V gene sequence: CDR1 SGHTA, CDR2 FQGNSA. Between the trimmed V and J ends, which lost 4 bases and 5 bases, there was a span of 18 bases. The receptor's source is a human donor in good health (CMV status not recorded). Some clones in this sample may be carry-over from other donors' samples. Here the sequenced sample was CD8+ T cells from cultured PBMCs, taken from culture after CMV antigen stimulation. The chain combines TRBV7-2 with TRBJ2-7; a possible D gene is TRBD1 (6 bases). The CDR3 is CASSSYWDKRHEQYF. The CDR3 DNA is TGTGCCAGCAGCTCATACTGGGACAAGCGACACGAGCAGTACTTC.